This TCR beta chain was captured in a study of cytomegalovirus exposure and HLA in healthy donors. The assay was immunoSEQ multiplex PCR, and TCRdb's table has in-frame clones only and misses some. The sample carries 120,000 to 150,000 clones, around four fifths recorded once. V was trimmed by 6 bases and J by 4 bases, leaving 12 bases between them. Germline assignment: CDR1 LNHDA and CDR2 SQIVND (reference sequence). The CDR3 runs 13 residues. The material sequenced was PBMCs. The clonotype originates from a woman under 40 in good health and CMV-seronegative. J is TRBJ2-5 and V is TRBV19; tentatively, D is TRBD1 (5 bases). This chain's CDR3 is CASSRQTLETQYF. The CDR3, as DNA: TGTGCCAGTAGCCGACAGACTCTAGAGACCCAGTACTTC.